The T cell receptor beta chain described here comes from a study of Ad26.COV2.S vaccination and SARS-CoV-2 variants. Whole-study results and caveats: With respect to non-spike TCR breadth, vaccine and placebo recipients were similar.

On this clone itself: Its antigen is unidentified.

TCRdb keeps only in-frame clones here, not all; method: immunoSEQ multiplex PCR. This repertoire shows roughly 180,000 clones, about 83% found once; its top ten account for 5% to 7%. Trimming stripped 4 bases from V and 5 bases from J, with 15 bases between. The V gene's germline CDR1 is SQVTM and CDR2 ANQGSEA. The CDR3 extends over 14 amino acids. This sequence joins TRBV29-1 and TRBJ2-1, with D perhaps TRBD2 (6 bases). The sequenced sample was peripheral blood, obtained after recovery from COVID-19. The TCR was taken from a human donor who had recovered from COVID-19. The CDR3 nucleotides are TGCAGCGTTGGGGTGACTAGGGCCCACAATGAGCAGTTCTTC. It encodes CSVGVTRAHNEQFF.